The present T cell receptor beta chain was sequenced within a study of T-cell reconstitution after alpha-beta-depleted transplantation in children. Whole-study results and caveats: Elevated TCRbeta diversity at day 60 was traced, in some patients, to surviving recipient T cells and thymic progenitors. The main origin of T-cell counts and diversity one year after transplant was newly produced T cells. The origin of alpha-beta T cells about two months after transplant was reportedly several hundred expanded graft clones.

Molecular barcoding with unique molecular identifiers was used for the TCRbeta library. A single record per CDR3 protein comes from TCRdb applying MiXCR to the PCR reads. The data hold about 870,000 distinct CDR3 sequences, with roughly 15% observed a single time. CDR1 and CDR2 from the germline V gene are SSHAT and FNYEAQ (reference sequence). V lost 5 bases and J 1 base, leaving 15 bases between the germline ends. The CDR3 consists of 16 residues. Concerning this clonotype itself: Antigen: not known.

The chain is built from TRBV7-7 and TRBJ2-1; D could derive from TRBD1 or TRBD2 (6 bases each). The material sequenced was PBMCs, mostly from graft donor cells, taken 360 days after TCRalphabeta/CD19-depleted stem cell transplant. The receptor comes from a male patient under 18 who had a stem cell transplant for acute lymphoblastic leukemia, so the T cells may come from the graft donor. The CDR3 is CASSPHTGASYNEQFF. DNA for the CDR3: TGTGCCAGCAGCCCTCATACGGGGGCGTCCTACAATGAGCAGTTCTTC.